The clone carrying this TCR beta chain qualifies as large. Its antigen is undetermined. As to treatment: roughly 10-day PBMC culture with coronavirus spike peptide pools or control peptides (ViraFEST assay). The Oncomine TCR Beta short-read assay sequenced DNA from cultured CD4+ T cells. MiXCR, run by TCRdb on the PCR reads, gives a single entry per CDR3 protein. In the table there are 3,000 to 4,500 distinct CDR3 sequences, around a fifth of which are singletons. Between the trimmed V and J ends, which lost 2 bases and 7 bases, there was a span of 14 bases. Germline V gene sequence: CDR1 MNHEY, CDR2 SVGAGI. CDR3 size: 14 residues. This record comes from a study of vaccination and CD4 T cells after COVID-19. Findings of the study overall: Vaccine-specific clones in convalescent patients were spike mono-reactive in 304 of 307 cases.

This TCR derives from a human donor who had recovered from COVID-19. The chain links TRBV6-5 to TRBJ1-2, with a weak D call TRBD1 (6 bases). Sequenced: CD4+ T cells from blood, cultured in vitro. CDR3 bases: TGTGCCAGCAGTTACGGGACATGGGGTGGTGGCTACACCTTC. This sequence encodes CASSYGTWGGGYTF.